The source of this TCR beta chain is a study of blood T cell repertoires in COVID-19. Looking at the study overall: Acute and convalescent COVID-19 specimens originated in the United States, Italy and Spain.

The CDR3 covers 16 residues. Germline V gives CDR1 LNHDA, CDR2 SQIVND (reference sequence). Trimming removed 2 bases from V and 0 bases from J; junction bases left unmatched: 3. This clone turned up a few times. The method was immunoSEQ multiplex PCR; TCRdb's version includes in-frame clones alone and lacks a portion of them. The table records 150,000 to 200,000 clones, less than 85% of them present only once. The TCR originated in a man in his 60s who had recovered from COVID-19. The specimen sequenced was PBMCs or T cells enriched from blood (not recorded which). The gene calls are TRBV19 and TRBJ1-5; 8 bases fit TRBD1. CDR3 region: CASSIRTGYSNQPQHF. The CDR3 region has the DNA TGTGCCAGTAGTATACGGACAGGGTATAGCAATCAGCCCCAGCATTTT.